This T cell receptor beta chain is from a study of OX40 agonist ivuxolimab in advanced cancers. Study-wide results and limits: The 0.1-3.0 mg/kg partial responders had among the lowest clonal expansion.

V was trimmed by 3 bases and J by 9 bases, leaving 18 bases between them. CDR1 and CDR2 (germline): KGHSH, LQKENI. This CDR3 has 15 amino acids. Measured with immunoSEQ multiplex PCR; TCRdb has only the in-frame clones, and not every one. The sample includes 65,000 to 75,000 clones, 80% to 90% of them seen just once. Worth noting for this clone: Its specificity is unknown.

The receptor was derived from an adult with an advanced solid tumor such as melanoma, head and neck, liver or kidney cancer. The chain recombines TRBV18 with TRBJ2-1; D is unresolved. Sequenced material: CD4+ or CD8+ T cells sorted from blood, taken in a trial of the OX40 agonist ivuxolimab. The CDR3 region has the DNA TGTGCCAGCTCACCGCAGTCAGGTTCGACGGGTGAGCAGTTCTTC. Translated, it gives CASSPQSGSTGEQFF.